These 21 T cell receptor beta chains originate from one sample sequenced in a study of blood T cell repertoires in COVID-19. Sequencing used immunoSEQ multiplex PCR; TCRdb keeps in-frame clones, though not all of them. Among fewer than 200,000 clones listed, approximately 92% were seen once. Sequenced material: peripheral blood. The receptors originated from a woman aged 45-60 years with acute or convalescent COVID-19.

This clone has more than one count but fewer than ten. The CDR3 coding sequence is TGTGCCAGCAGCGCGAGACAGGGGGCGAACACCGGGGAGCTGTTTTTT. Residues: CASSARQGANTGELFF. This chain joins TRBV9 and TRBJ2-2; 9 bases are shared with TRBD1. The CDR3 consists of 16 residues. V dropped 3 bases and J dropped 0; count of bases not matched to a gene: 3. Per germline, CDR1 SGDLS and CDR2 YYNGEE.

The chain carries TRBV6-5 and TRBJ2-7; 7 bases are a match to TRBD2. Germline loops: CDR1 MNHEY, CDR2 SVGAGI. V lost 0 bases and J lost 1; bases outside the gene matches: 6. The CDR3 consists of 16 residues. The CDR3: CASSYSGGGGSYEQYF. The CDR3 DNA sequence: TGTGCCAGCAGTTACTCCGGCGGCGGGGGTTCCTACGAGCAGTACTTC.

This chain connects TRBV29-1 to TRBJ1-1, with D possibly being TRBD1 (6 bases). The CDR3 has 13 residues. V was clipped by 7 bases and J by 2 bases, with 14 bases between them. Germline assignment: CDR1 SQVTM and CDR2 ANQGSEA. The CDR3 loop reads CSATDSSNTEAFF. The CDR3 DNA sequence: TGCAGCGCTACGGACAGCTCCAACACTGAAGCTTTCTTT.

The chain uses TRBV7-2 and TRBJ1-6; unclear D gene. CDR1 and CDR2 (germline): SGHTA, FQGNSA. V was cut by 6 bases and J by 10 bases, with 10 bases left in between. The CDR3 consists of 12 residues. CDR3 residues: CASRKAGSPLHF. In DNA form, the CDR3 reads TGTGCCAGCAGGAAGGCGGGCTCACCCCTCCACTTT.

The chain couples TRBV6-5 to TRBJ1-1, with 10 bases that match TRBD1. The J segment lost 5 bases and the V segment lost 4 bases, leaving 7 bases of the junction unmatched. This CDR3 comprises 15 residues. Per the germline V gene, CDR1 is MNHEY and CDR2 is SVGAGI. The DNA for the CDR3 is TGTGCCAGCAGTTGGACAGGGGGGGCGAGAACTGAAGCTTTCTTT. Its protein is CASSWTGGARTEAFF.

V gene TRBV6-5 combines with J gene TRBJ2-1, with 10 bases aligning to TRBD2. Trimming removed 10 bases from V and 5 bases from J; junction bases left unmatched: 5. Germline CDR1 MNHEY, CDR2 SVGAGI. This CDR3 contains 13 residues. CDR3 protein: CAIGLAANNEQFF. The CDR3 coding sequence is TGTGCCATCGGACTAGCGGCAAACAATGAGCAGTTCTTC.

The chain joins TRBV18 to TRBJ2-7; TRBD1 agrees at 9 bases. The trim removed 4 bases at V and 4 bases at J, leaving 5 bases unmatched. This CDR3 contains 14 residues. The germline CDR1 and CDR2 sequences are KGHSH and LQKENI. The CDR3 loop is CASSLRGQGYEQYF. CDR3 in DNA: TGTGCCAGCTCACTCCGCGGACAGGGGTACGAGCAGTACTTC.

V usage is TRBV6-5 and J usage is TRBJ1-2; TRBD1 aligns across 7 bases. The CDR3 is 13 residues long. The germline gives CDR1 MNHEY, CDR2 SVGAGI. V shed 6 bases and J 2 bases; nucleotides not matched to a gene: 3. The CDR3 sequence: CASRGRGNYGYTF. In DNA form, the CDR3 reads TGTGCCAGCAGAGGCAGGGGGAACTATGGCTACACCTTC.

The CDR3: CASSTGVLTANEQFF. In nucleotides, the CDR3 is TGTGCCAGTAGTACAGGGGTCCTTACCGCCAATGAGCAGTTCTTC. The chain has TRBV19 and TRBJ2-1; possibly TRBD1 for D (6 bases). CDR1 is LNHDA and CDR2 is SQIVND in the germline V gene (reference sequence). V gave up 4 bases and J gave up 6 bases, with 16 bases separating them. The CDR3 is 15 residues long.

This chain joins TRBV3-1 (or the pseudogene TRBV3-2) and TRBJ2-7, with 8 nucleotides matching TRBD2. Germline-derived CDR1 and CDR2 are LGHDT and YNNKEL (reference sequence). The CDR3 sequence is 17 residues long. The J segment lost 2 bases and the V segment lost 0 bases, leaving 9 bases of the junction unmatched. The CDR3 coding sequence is TGTGCCAGCAGCCAAGATAAGCTAGCGGGTTCCGCCTACGAGCAGTACTTC. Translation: CASSQDKLAGSAYEQYF.

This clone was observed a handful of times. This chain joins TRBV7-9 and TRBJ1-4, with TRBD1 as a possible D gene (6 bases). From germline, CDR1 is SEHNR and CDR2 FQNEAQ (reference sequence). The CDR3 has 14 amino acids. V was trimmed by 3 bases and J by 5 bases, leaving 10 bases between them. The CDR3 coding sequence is TGTGCCAGCAGCTTCCAGGGGATCAATGAAAAACTGTTTTTT. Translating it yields CASSFQGINEKLFF.

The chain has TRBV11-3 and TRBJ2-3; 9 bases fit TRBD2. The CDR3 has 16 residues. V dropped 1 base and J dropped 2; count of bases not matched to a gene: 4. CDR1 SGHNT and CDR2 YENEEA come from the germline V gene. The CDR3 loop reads CASSLGLAGATDTQYF. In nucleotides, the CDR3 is TGTGCCAGCAGCTTAGGTTTAGCGGGAGCCACAGATACGCAGTATTTT.

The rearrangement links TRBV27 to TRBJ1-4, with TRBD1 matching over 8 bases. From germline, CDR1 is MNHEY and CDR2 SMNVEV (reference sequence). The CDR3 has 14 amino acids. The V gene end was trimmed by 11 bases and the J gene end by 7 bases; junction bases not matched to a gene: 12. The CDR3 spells CASRSTGVFEKLFF. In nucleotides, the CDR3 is TGTGCCTCCCGATCGACAGGGGTTTTTGAAAAACTGTTTTTT. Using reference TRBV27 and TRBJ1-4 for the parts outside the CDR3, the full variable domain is EAQVTQNPRYLITVTGKKLTVTCSQNMNHEYMSWYRQDPGLGLRQIYYSMNVEVTDKGDVPEGYKVSRKEKRNFPLILESPSPNQTSLYFCASRSTGVFEKLFFGSGTQLSVL.

CDR3 residues: CASSIMEGFPYEQYF. CDR3 DNA sequence: TGTGCCAGTAGTATAATGGAGGGGTTTCCCTACGAGCAGTACTTC. The chain uses TRBV19 and TRBJ2-7; D is possibly TRBD2 (6 bases). CDR3 length: 15 amino acids. Trimming shortened V by 2 bases and J by 2 bases, and 13 bases separated the two germline ends. Germline V gene lookup returns CDR1 LNHDA and CDR2 SQIVND (reference sequence).

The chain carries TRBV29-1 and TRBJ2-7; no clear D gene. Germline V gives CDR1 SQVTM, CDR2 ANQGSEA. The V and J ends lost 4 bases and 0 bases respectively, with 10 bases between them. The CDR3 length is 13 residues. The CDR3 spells CSVGGGSSYEQYF. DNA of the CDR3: TGCAGCGTTGGAGGTGGTTCCTCCTACGAGCAGTACTTC.

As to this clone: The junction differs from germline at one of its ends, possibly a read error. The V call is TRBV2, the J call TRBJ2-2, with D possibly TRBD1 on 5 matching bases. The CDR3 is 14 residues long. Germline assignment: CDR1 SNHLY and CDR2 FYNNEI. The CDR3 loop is CTSTRTKNTGELFF. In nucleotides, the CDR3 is TGTACCAGCACCCGGACAAAGAACACCGGGGAGCTGTTTTTT.

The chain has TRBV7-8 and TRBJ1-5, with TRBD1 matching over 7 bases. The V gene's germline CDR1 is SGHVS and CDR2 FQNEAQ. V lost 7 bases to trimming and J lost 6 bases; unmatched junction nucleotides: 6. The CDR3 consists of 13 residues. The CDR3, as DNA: TGTGCCAGCACGGAAGGGGGCGGTCAGCCCCAGCATTTT. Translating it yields CASTEGGGQPQHF.

The chain's CDR3 is CASSVRGENTEAFF. The DNA of the CDR3 is TGTGCCAGCAGCGTACGGGGGGAGAACACTGAAGCTTTCTTT. V gene TRBV9 combines with J gene TRBJ1-1; weak D call: TRBD1 (5 bases). Deletions cut 1 base from V and 1 base from J, with 8 bases between. CDR1 and CDR2 (germline): SGDLS, YYNGEE. This CDR3 comprises 14 residues.

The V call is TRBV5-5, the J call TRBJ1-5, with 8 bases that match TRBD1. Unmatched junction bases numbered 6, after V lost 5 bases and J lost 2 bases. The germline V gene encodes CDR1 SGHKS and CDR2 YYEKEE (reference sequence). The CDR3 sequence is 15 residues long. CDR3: CASSWGQEGNQPQHF. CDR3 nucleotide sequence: TGTGCCAGCAGTTGGGGACAGGAGGGCAATCAGCCCCAGCATTTT.

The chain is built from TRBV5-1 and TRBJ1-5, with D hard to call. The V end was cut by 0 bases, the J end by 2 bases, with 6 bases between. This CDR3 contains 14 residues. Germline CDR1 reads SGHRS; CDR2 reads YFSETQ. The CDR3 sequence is CASSLEAGNQPQHF. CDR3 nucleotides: TGCGCCAGCAGCTTGGAAGCGGGCAATCAGCCCCAGCATTTT. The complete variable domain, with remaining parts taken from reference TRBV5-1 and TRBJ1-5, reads KAGVTQTPRYLIKTRGQQVTLSCSPISGHRSVSWYQQTPGQGLQFLFEYFSETQRNKGNFPGRFSGRQFSNSRSEMNVSTLELGDSALYLCASSLEAGNQPQHFGDGTRLSIL.

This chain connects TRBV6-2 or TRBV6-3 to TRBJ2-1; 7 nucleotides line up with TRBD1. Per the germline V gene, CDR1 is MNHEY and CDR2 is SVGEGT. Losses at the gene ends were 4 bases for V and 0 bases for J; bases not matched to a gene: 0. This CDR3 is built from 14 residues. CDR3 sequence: CASSWDSSYNEQFF. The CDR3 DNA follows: TGTGCCAGCAGTTGGGACAGCTCCTACAATGAGCAGTTCTTC.